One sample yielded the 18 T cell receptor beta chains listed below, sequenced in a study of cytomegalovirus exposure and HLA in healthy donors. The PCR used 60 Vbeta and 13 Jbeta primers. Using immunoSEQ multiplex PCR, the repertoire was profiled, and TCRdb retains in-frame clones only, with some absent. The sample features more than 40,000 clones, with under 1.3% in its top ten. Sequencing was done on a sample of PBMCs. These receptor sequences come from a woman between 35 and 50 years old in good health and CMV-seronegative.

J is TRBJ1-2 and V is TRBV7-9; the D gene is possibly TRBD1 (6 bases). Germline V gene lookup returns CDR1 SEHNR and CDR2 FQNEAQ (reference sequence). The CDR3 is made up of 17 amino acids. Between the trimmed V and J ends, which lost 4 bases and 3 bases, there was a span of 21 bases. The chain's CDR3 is CASSSLTTGGVDYGYTF. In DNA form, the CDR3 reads TGTGCCAGCAGCTCCCTAACGACAGGTGGCGTTGACTATGGCTACACCTTC. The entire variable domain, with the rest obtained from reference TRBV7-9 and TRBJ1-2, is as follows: DTGVSQNPRHKITKRGQNVTFRCDPISEHNRLYWYRQTLGQGPEFLTYFQNEAQLEKSRLLSDRFSAERPKGSFSTLEIQRTEQGDSAMYLCASSSLTTGGVDYGYTFGSGTRLTVV.

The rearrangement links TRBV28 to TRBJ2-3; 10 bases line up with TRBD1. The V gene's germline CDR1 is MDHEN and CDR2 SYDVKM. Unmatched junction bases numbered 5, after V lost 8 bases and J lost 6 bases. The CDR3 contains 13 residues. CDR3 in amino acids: CASGTGDLDTQYF. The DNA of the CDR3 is TGTGCCAGCGGGACAGGGGATCTTGATACGCAGTATTTT. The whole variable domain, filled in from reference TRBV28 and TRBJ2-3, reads DVKVTQSSRYLVKRTGEKVFLECVQDMDHENMFWYRQDPGLGLRLIYFSYDVKMKEKGDIPEGYSVSREKKERFSLILESASTNQTSMYLCASGTGDLDTQYFGPGTRLTVL.

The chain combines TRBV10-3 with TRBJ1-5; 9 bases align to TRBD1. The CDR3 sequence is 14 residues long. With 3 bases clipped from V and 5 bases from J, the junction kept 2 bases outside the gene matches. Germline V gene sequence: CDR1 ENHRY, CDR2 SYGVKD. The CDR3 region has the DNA TGTGCCATCAGTGATGACAGGGGGTATCAGCCCCAGCATTTT. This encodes CAISDDRGYQPQHF.

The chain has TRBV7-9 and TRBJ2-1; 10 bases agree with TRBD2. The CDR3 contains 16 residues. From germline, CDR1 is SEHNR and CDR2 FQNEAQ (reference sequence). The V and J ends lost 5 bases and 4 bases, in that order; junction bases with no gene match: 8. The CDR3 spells CASSPKTSGFYNEQFF. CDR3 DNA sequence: TGTGCCAGCAGCCCCAAGACTAGCGGGTTTTACAATGAGCAGTTCTTC. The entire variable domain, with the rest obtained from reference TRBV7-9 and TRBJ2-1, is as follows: DTGVSQNPRHKITKRGQNVTFRCDPISEHNRLYWYRQTLGQGPEFLTYFQNEAQLEKSRLLSDRFSAERPKGSFSTLEIQRTEQGDSAMYLCASSPKTSGFYNEQFFGPGTRLTVL.

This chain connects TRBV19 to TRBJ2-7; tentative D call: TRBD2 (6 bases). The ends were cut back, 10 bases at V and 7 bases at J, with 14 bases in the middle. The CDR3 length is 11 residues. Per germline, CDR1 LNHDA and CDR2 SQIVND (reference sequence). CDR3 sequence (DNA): TGTGCCACCCAGGTGGGGAGGGAGCAGTACTTC. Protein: CATQVGREQYF.

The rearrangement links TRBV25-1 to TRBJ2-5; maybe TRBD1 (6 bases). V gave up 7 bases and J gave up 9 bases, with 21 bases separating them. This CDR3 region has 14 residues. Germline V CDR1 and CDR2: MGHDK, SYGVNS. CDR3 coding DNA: TGTGCCAGCACCGACAGGTCGGGTCGTTGGGCCCAGTACTTC. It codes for CASTDRSGRWAQYF.

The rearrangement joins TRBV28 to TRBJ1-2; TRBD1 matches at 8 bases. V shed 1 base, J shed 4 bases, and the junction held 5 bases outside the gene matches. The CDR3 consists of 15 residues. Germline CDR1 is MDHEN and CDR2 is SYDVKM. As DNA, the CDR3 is TGTGCCAGCAGTTTATACGACGGGACAGGCTATGGCTACACCTTC. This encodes CASSLYDGTGYGYTF.

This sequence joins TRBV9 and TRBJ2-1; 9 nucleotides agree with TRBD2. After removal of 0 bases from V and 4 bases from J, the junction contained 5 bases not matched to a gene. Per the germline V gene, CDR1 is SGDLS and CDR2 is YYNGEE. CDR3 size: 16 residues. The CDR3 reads CASSVDLAGIYNEQFF. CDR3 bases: TGTGCCAGCAGCGTAGACCTAGCGGGAATTTACAATGAGCAGTTCTTC.

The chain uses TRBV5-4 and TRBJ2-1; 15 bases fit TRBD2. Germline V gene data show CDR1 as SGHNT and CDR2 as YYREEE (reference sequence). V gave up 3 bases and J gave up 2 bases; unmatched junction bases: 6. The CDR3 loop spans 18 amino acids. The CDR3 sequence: CASSWGLAGGKAYNEQFF. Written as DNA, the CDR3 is TGTGCCAGCAGCTGGGGACTAGCGGGAGGTAAGGCCTACAATGAGCAGTTCTTC.

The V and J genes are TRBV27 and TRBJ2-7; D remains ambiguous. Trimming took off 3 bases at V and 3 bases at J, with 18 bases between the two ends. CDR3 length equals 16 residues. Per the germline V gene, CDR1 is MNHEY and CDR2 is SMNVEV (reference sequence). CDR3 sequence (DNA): TGTGCCAGCAGTTTCGCGCACGGAGCCATGGACTACGAGCAGTACTTC. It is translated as CASSFAHGAMDYEQYF.

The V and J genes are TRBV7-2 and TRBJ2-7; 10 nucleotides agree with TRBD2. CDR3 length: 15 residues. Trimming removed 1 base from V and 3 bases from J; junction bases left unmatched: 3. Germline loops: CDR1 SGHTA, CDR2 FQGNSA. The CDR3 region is CASSLVTSGIYEQYF. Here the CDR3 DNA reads TGTGCCAGCAGCTTAGTAACTAGCGGGATCTACGAGCAGTACTTC.

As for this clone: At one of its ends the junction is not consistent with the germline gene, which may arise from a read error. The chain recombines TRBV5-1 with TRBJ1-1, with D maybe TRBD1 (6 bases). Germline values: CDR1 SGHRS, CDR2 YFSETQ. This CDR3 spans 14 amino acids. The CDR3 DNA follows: TGCGCCAGCAGACGGACAGAGATGAACACTGAAGATTTCTTT. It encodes CASRRTEMNTEDFF.

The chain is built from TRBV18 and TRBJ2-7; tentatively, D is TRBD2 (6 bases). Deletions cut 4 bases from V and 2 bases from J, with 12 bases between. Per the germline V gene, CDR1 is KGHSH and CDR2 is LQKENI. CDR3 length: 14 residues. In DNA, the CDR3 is TGTGCCAGCTCACAGGACGGGAGCCCCTACGAGCAGTACTTC. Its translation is CASSQDGSPYEQYF.

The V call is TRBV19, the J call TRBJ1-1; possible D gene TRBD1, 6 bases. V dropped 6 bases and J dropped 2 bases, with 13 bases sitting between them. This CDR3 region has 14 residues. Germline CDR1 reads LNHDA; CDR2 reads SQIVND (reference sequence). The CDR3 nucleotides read TGTGCCAGTAGGATACAGGGAGGTAACACTGAAGCTTTCTTT. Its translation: CASRIQGGNTEAFF.

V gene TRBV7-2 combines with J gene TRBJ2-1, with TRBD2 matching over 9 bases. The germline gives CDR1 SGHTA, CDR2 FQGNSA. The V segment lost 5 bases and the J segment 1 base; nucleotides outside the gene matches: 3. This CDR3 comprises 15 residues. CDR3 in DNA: TGTGCCAGCAGCATCCTAGCGGGGTCCTACAATGAGCAGTTCTTC. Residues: CASSILAGSYNEQFF.

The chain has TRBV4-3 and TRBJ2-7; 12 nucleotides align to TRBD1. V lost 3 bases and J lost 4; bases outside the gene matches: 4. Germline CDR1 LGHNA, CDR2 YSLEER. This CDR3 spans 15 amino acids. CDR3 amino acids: CASSHRDRGPYEQYF. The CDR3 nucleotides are TGCGCCAGCAGCCATCGGGACAGGGGGCCATACGAGCAGTACTTC.

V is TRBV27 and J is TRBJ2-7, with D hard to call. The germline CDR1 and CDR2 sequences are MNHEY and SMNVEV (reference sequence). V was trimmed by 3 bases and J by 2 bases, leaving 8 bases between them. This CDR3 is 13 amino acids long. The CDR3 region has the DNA TGTGCCAGCAGTTTCTACAGAACCTACGAGCAGTACTTC. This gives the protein CASSFYRTYEQYF.

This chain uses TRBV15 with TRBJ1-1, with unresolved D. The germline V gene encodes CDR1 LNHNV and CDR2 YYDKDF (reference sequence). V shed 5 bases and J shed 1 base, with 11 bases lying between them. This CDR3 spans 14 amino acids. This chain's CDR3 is CATSSAAPNTEAFF. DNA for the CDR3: TGTGCCACCAGCTCCGCGGCGCCGAACACTGAAGCTTTCTTT.